The present T cell receptor (beta chain) was sequenced within a study of T cell responses to AZD1222 COVID-19 vaccine. Comment on this clone: Its antigen is unknown.

The length of the CDR3 is 13 residues. Germline lookup yields CDR1 MDHEN and CDR2 SYDVKM. V lost 3 bases, J lost 7 bases, and 10 bases lay in between. Generated by immunoSEQ multiplex PCR, the TCRdb table keeps only in-frame clones and is missing some. The sample shows 150,000 to 200,000 clones, 92% of them seen only once. General study points: Most donors were white British and more were female, and clonal diversity was possibly underestimated.

The source was peripheral blood, collected 28 days after the second AZD1222 dose. The rearrangement uses TRBV28 and TRBJ1-5; unclear D gene. The clonotype was recovered from an adult who received the AZD1222 COVID-19 vaccine. The DNA of the CDR3 is TGTGCCAGCAGTTTCGTAACCGAGCAGCCCCAGCATTTT. As protein: CASSFVTEQPQHF.